Below are 17 T cell receptor beta chains sequenced from a single sample in a study of T cell responses to AZD1222 COVID-19 vaccine (dated by TCRdb to the early 2020s). Library prep was done by the immunoSEQ multiplex PCR assay. The immuneACCESS repertoire file appears here via TCRdb, limited to in-frame rearrangements. These files lack a portion of the clones; in checked studies, under half of the deficit traces to unresolved V genes, and the cause of the others is not known. The sample table shows more than 150,000 clones, and 90% are seen once. Of the sample, approximately 1.5% falls within the top ten clones. The sample's time point label is to be understood as: baseline before first vaccination. This specimen consisted of peripheral blood, obtained on day 0 of AZD1222 vaccination. The receptors were gathered from an adult in good health.

V and J are TRBV21-1 and TRBJ1-4. TRBV21-1 is labeled a pseudogene. This CDR3 region has 16 residues. The CDR3 here is CASTPNGGPLNEKLFF. The CDR3 DNA is TGTGCCAGCACCCCCAATGGCGGTCCCCTTAATGAAAAACTGTTTTTT.

The J gene is TRBJ1-1, the V gene TRBV6-2 or TRBV6-3; D uncertain. The germline V gene has CDR1 MNHEY and CDR2 SVGEGT. The CDR3 is made up of 15 amino acids. Trimming left V 6 bases short and J 1 base short, with 15 bases between. Written as DNA, the CDR3 is TGTGCCAGCAGCCTGGTTGGAAGTCGGAACACTGAAGCTTTCTTT. This sequence encodes CASSLVGSRNTEAFF.

The chain uses TRBV28 and TRBJ2-7; 10 bases are shared with TRBD1. Germline assignment: CDR1 MDHEN and CDR2 SYDVKM. The V gene end was trimmed by 4 bases and the J gene end by 5 bases; junction bases not matched to a gene: 11. The CDR3 contains 16 residues. This chain's CDR3 is CASSSTGGGKTHEQYF. DNA for the CDR3: TGTGCCAGCAGTTCGACAGGGGGCGGTAAGACCCACGAGCAGTACTTC.

The rearrangement uses TRBV7-2 and TRBJ1-2, with 7 bases that match TRBD1. The CDR3 length is 15 residues. Germline lookup yields CDR1 SGHTA and CDR2 FQGNSA. V dropped 2 bases and J dropped 5; count of bases not matched to a gene: 8. The CDR3 sequence: CASSLRRTGEYGYTF. For the CDR3, the DNA is TGTGCCAGCAGCTTAAGGCGAACAGGGGAGTATGGCTACACCTTC.

This clone came up once. The chain recombines TRBV2 with TRBJ1-1; D ambiguous. The CDR3 covers 13 residues. V was clipped by 4 bases and J by 4 bases, with 10 bases between them. In germline, CDR1 is SNHLY, CDR2 FYNNEI. The CDR3 loop reads CASSVPGPTEAFF. For the CDR3, the DNA is TGTGCCAGCAGTGTACCAGGACCCACTGAAGCTTTCTTT.

In this sample, this clone turned up once. The rearrangement uses TRBV2 and TRBJ1-4; the match to TRBD1 covers 7 bases. The germline V gene has CDR1 SNHLY and CDR2 FYNNEI. CDR3 size: 14 residues. Unmatched junction bases numbered 4, after V lost 4 bases and J lost 5 bases. In DNA form, the CDR3 reads TGTGCCAGCAGTGCGGACAGGAGGAATGAAAAACTGTTTTTT. This translates into CASSADRRNEKLFF.

In this sample, this clone turned up once. V usage is TRBV11-2 and J usage is TRBJ2-5; no reliable D call. Per germline, CDR1 SGHAT and CDR2 FQNNGV. V dropped 0 bases and J dropped 4 bases, with 9 bases sitting between them. The CDR3 is 14 amino acids. Here the CDR3 reads CASSLEPSPETQYF. CDR3 DNA sequence: TGTGCCAGCAGCTTAGAGCCTTCCCCAGAGACCCAGTACTTC.

The chain combines TRBV6-2 or TRBV6-3 with TRBJ2-7; 7 bases are shared with TRBD2. Per the germline V gene, CDR1 is MNHEY and CDR2 is SVGEGT. The CDR3 runs to 14 residues. J was trimmed by 6 bases and V by 0 bases; bases with no gene match: 5. The CDR3 spells CASSYSVTSSEQYF. The CDR3, as DNA: TGTGCCAGCAGTTACTCAGTGACTAGCTCCGAGCAGTACTTC.

V and J are TRBV6-5 and TRBJ1-2, with D possibly being TRBD1 (6 bases). The CDR3 spans 12 residues. Trimming took off 8 bases at V and 6 bases at J, with 13 bases between the two ends. Germline V gene sequence: CDR1 MNHEY, CDR2 SVGAGI. The CDR3 reads CASRSSGDGYTF. CDR3 bases: TGTGCCAGCCGATCATCAGGGGATGGCTACACCTTC.

The chain employs TRBV5-1 and TRBJ1-4; D gene unclear. CDR1 is SGHRS and CDR2 is YFSETQ in the germline V gene. Trimming cost V 0 bases and J 3 bases, with 12 bases left between them. The CDR3 runs to 16 residues. This CDR3 is CASSLGQVVANEKLFF. The CDR3 nucleotides are TGCGCCAGCAGCTTGGGCCAGGTAGTAGCTAATGAAAAACTGTTTTTT.

The count of this clone is one. CDR3 coding DNA: TGTGCCAGCAGCCCTCTCTCCCCGGGAAGGACTGAAGCTTTCTTT. This sequence encodes CASSPLSPGRTEAFF. The rearrangement links TRBV7-8 to TRBJ1-1; D unresolved. This CDR3 comprises 15 residues. Looked up from germline, CDR1 is SGHVS and CDR2 is FQNEAQ. V dropped 5 bases and J dropped 5 bases, with 18 bases sitting between them.

The chain carries TRBV10-3 and TRBJ1-5; D unclear. The ends were cut back, 10 bases at V and 0 bases at J, with 16 bases in the middle. CDR1 ENHRY and CDR2 SYGVKD come from the germline V gene. The CDR3 runs 15 residues. CDR3 in DNA: TGTGCCACCACTCGAAGTCTTTATAGCAATCAGCCCCAGCATTTT. As protein: CATTRSLYSNQPQHF.

This rearrangement joins TRBV5-6 to TRBJ1-6; no clear D gene. The V and J ends lost 0 bases and 4 bases respectively, with 8 bases between them. The CDR3 is made up of 15 amino acids. Germline V lookup: CDR1 SGHDT, CDR2 YYEEEE. The DNA of the CDR3 is TGTGCCAGCAGCTTGGATTATGGGTATAATTCACCCCTCCACTTT. Protein sequence: CASSLDYGYNSPLHF.

The CDR3 region has the DNA TGTGCCAGCAGTTATGGGCTAGCCCTCTACAATGAGCAGTTCTTC. Its translation: CASSYGLALYNEQFF. J is TRBJ2-1 and V is TRBV6-5; D is possibly TRBD2 (5 bases). Trimming took 3 bases from V and 3 from J, leaving 12 bases between them. This CDR3 is 15 amino acids long. The V gene's germline CDR1 is MNHEY and CDR2 SVGAGI.

This clone was recorded once. Germline and junction disagree at one end, which may indicate a read error. The rearrangement links TRBV6-1 to TRBJ2-1; 9 bases are shared with TRBD1. The CDR3 length is 15 residues. Per the germline V gene, CDR1 is MNHNS and CDR2 is SASEGT. The CDR3 region has the DNA TGTGCCAGCGGTGACCGGACAGGGGTTTACAATGAGCAGTTCTTC. It specifies CASGDRTGVYNEQFF.

This clone was picked up one time. V usage is TRBV5-1 and J usage is TRBJ2-1; D not resolved. CDR1 is SGHRS, CDR2 YFSETQ, per germline. The CDR3 is 12 residues long. V was clipped by 3 bases and J by 10 bases, with 11 bases between them. CDR3 loop: CASSWTHGEQFF. CDR3 sequence (DNA): TGCGCCAGCAGCTGGACCCATGGGGAGCAGTTCTTC.

The chain is built from TRBV5-4 and TRBJ1-4; D is possibly TRBD1 (6 bases). Trimming took off 3 bases at V and 17 bases at J, with 17 bases between the two ends. The CDR3 sequence is 12 residues long. Per germline, CDR1 SGHNT and CDR2 YYREEE (reference sequence). The DNA for the CDR3 is TGTGCCAGCAGCTCAAACGGACAGTCGGGTTTTTTT. Translation: CASSSNGQSGFF.